This TCR beta chain originates from a study of cytomegalovirus exposure and HLA in healthy donors. General study results and limits: Evidence from a later analysis indicated that most CMV-associated TCR beta chains looked HLA-restricted. TCR beta V- and J-gene trimming was later associated with a missense DCLRE1C variant.

This clone showed up just a few times. Its antigen is currently unknown. Donors were nominally healthy when sampled, though unrecorded immune exposures were likely. Use of 60 Vbeta and 13 Jbeta primers characterized the PCR. Per the study methods: Later, tens of millions of unique TCR beta chains were counted in an analysis, and about 10 million of them were shared. Generated by immunoSEQ multiplex PCR, the TCRdb table keeps only in-frame clones and is missing some. The DNA gave D and trimming, while V, J and clone size come from that table. The table shows about 190,000 clones, with roughly 80% occurring only once. J lost 3 bases, V lost 4 bases, and 11 bases had no gene match. The germline V gene encodes CDR1 LGHNA and CDR2 YSLEER. The CDR3 has 16 amino acids.

This TCR was recovered from a woman aged 30 to 39 in good health and CMV-seropositive. The chain recombines TRBV4-3 with TRBJ1-1, with TRBD1 identical over 7 bases. What was sequenced was PBMCs. The CDR3, as DNA: TGCGCCAGCAGCCCCACGCCGGGGACAGCTTACACTGAAGCTTTCTTT. It translates to CASSPTPGTAYTEAFF.